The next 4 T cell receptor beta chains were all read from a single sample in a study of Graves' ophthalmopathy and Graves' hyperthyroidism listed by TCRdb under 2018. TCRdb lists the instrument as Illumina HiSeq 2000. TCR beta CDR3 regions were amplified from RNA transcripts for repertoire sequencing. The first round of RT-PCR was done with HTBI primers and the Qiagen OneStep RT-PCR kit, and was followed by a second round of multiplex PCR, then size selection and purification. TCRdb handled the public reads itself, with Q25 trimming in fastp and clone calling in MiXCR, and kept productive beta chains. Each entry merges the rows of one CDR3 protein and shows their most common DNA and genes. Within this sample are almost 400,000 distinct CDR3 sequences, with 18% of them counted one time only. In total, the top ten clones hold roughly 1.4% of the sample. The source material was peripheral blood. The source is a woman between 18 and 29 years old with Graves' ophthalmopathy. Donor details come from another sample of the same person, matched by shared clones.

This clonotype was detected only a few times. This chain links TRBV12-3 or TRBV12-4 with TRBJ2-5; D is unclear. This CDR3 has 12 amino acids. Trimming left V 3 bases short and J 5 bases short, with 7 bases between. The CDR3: CASSFLSETQYF. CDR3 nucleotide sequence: TGTGCCAGCAGTTTTCTTTCGGAGACCCAGTACTTC.

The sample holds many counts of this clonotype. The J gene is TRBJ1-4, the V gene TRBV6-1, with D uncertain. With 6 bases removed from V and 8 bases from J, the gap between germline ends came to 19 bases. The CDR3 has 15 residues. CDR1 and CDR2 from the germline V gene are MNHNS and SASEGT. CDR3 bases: TGTGCCAGCAGCCCTATCTCCTGGGGAGAGGAAAAACTGTTTTTT. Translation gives CASSPISWGEEKLFF.

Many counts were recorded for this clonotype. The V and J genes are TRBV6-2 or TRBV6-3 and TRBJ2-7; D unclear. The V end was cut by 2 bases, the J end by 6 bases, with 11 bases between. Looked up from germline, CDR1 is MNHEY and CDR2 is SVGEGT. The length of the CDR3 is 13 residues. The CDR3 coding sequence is TGTGCCAGCAGTTACGGGGTAACTTCCGAGCAGTACTTC. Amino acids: CASSYGVTSEQYF.

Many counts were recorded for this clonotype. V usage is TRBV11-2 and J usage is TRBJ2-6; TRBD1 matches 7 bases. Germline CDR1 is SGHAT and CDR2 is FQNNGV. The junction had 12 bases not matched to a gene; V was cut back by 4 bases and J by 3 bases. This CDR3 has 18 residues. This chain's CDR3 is CASSSVAGGRGGANVLTF. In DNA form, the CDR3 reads TGTGCCAGCAGCTCCGTGGCAGGGGGTCGTGGTGGGGCCAACGTCCTGACTTTC.